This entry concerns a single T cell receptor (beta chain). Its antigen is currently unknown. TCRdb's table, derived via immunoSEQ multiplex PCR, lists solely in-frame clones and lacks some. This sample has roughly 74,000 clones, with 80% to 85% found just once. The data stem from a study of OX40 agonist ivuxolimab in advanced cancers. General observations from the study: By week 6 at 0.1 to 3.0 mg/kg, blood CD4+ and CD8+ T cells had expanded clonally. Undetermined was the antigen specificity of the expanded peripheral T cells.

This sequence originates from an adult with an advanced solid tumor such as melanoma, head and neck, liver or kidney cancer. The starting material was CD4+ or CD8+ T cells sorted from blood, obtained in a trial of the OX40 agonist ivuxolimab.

CDR3 residues: CASSSGTGTFNTGELFF. The CDR3 DNA reads as TGTGCCAGCAGCTCCGGTACCGGGACATTTAACACCGGGGAGCTGTTTTTT. This chain joins TRBV5-4 and TRBJ2-2; TRBD1 is a possible D gene (6 bases). V was clipped by 3 bases and J by 2 bases, with 17 bases between them. The germline CDR1 and CDR2 sequences are SGHNT and YYREEE (reference sequence). This CDR3 has 17 residues.